The 19 T cell receptor beta chains given below trace back to one sample, sequenced in a study of tumor-infiltrating lymphocytes in primary liver carcinoma. Germline DNA was extracted alongside blood RNA, which was obtained from unsorted whole blood. With approximately 470 ng total RNA as template and a constant-region primer, TCR beta cDNA was made. Amplification in three nested multiplex PCR rounds with slightly modified ARM-PCR gave rise to TCR beta libraries. TRBV1-TRBV30 forward primers paired with a C-beta reverse primer were used in the first two PCR rounds, which ran about 11 cycles each. TCRdb itself ran the multiplex PCR reads through MiXCR, one entry per CDR3 protein. The sample contains around 330,000 distinct CDR3 sequences, nearly 60% of which appear only once. The sample taken for sequencing was peripheral blood. The receptors were gathered from a woman aged 25-40 years with primary liver carcinoma and hepatitis B virus infection.

The count of this clonotype is one. A read error may be the cause here, since a much bigger clone is one base away. The rearrangement uses TRBV29-1 and TRBJ2-3; D possibly matches TRBD1 or TRBD2 (7 bases each). CDR3 size: 15 residues. With 3 bases removed from V and 4 bases from J, the gap between germline ends came to 17 bases. Germline assignment: CDR1 SQVTM and CDR2 ANQGSEA. DNA for the CDR3: TGCAGCGTTGAGGGAGGGGGCGAAGACGCAGATACGCAGTATTTT. Translating it yields CSVEGGGEDADTQYF.

This chain connects TRBV4-1 to TRBJ2-7, with 11 bases lining up with TRBD2. Unmatched junction bases numbered 7, after V lost 4 bases and J lost 2 bases. This CDR3 contains 16 residues. The germline V gene encodes CDR1 MGHRA and CDR2 YSYEKL. The CDR3 protein is CASSLLWTSGPYEQYF. Written as DNA, the CDR3 is TGCGCCAGCAGCCTCCTTTGGACTAGCGGGCCCTACGAGCAGTACTTC.

J is TRBJ2-1 and V is TRBV6-2 or TRBV6-3; 10 bases are a match to TRBD2. This CDR3 is built from 17 residues. Germline CDR1 and CDR2: MNHEY and SVGEGT. The CDR3 sequence: CVSGILNLAGGRDEQFF. CDR3 DNA: TGTGTCTCTGGGATTCTCAATTTAGCGGGAGGACGGGATGAGCAGTTCTTC.

Notes on this clonotype: The conserved closing phenylalanine or tryptophan is absent in this CDR3, likely reflecting a read error. The rearrangement uses TRBV12-3 or TRBV12-4 and TRBJ2-7; no clear D. The CDR3 covers 12 residues. Trimming removed 5 bases from V and 7 bases from J, with 12 bases in between. The DNA of the CDR3 is TGTGCCAGCAGTCCGAGTTCGGGTGAGCAGTACATC. Translation: CASSPSSGEQYI.

Remarks on this clonotype: This may be a read error: a much more frequent sequence differs by one nucleotide. V and J are TRBV29-1 and TRBJ2-7; the D gene is possibly TRBD1 (7 bases). There are 14 residues in the CDR3. Germline V gene data show CDR1 as SQVTM and CDR2 as ANQGSEA. CDR3 region: CSVEDQGGWNEQCF. As DNA, the CDR3 is TGCAGCGTTGAAGATCAGGGGGGCTGGAACGAGCAGTGCTTC.

This clonotype showed up just once. A much larger clone differs from this one at a single base, so this may be a read error. The conserved phenylalanine or tryptophan is not found at the CDR3 terminus, so this likely reflects a read error. The chain recombines TRBV6-5 with TRBJ2-7; no clear D. This CDR3 contains 11 residues. Germline CDR1 is MNHEY and CDR2 is SVGAGI. With 6 bases removed from V and 5 bases from J, the gap between germline ends came to 8 bases. The CDR3, as DNA: TGTGCCAGCAGGGACGTCGACGAGCAGTACTTA. This gives the protein CASRDVDEQYL.

Concerning this clonotype itself: Because the CDR3 is missing its conserved closing phenylalanine or tryptophan, this is likely a read error. It is unclear where the CDR3 begins or ends on the DNA, so no DNA is shown, and the CDR3 is as TCRdb lists it. The chain employs TRBV11-2 and TRBJ2-7; the D call in the table, TRBD2, was not verified against the DNA. The CDR3 numbers 13 amino acids, ends counted. CDR1 and CDR2 from the germline V gene are SGHAT and FQNNGV. This chain's CDR3 is CASSRSRQSLKYL.

The chain recombines TRBV11-1 with TRBJ1-1; a weak D match, TRBD1 (5 bases). There are 14 residues in the CDR3. The germline V gene has CDR1 SGHAT and CDR2 FQDESV (reference sequence). The V and J ends lost 9 bases and 2 bases respectively, with 16 bases between them. The CDR3 loop is CARSPETDNTEAFF. CDR3 nucleotides: TGTGCCAGGAGCCCCGAGACAGACAACACTGAAGCTTTCTTT.

The rearrangement links TRBV5-1 to TRBJ2-3, with no clear D. The CDR3 contains 15 residues. In germline, CDR1 is SGHRS, CDR2 YFSETQ. Trimming took off 3 bases at V and 5 bases at J, with 16 bases between the two ends. The DNA of the CDR3 is TGCGCCAGCAGCTCCGGATCCATTGGGGTAGATACGCAGTATTTT. It yields the protein CASSSGSIGVDTQYF. The full variable domain, rest sourced from reference TRBV5-1 and TRBJ2-3, is KAGVTQTPRYLIKTRGQQVTLSCSPISGHRSVSWYQQTPGQGLQFLFEYFSETQRNKGNFPGRFSGRQFSNSRSEMNVSTLELGDSALYLCASSSGSIGVDTQYFGPGTRLTVL.

For this clonotype: Sequence at one end of the junction differs from germline and may be a read error. The genes are TRBV6-2 or TRBV6-3 and TRBJ2-7, with unresolved D. Germline V lookup: CDR1 MNHEY, CDR2 SVGEGT. The CDR3 runs to 11 residues. CDR3 coding DNA: TGTGCCAGCTCAGACGCCTACGAGCAGTGCTTC. Amino acids: CASSDAYEQCF.

The chain employs TRBV11-3 and TRBJ2-5; D gene unclear. The CDR3 is made up of 14 amino acids. Germline loops: CDR1 SGHNT, CDR2 YENEEA. Trimming left V 0 bases short and J 5 bases short, with 10 bases between. Written as DNA, the CDR3 is TGTGCCAGCAGCTTAGAGCATACCCATGAGACCCAGTACTTC. Residues: CASSLEHTHETQYF.

This clonotype has just one count. The junction and the germline gene differ at one end; a read error may be behind it. This chain links TRBV11-2 with TRBJ2-1; either TRBD1 or TRBD2 may fit D (5 bases each). Looked up from germline, CDR1 is SGHAT and CDR2 is FQNNGV. The CDR3 loop spans 15 amino acids. The DNA for the CDR3 is TGTGCCAGCAGCTTAGGGCATGGGACCTACAATGAGCGGTTCTTC. It translates to CASSLGHGTYNERFF.

The chain joins TRBV7-9 to TRBJ2-2, with no clear D. Per germline, CDR1 SEHNR and CDR2 FQNEAQ (reference sequence). This CDR3 spans 17 amino acids. Trimming left V 2 bases short and J 3 bases short, with 16 bases between. The CDR3 here is CASSLLSGNRYTGELFF. The CDR3 nucleotides read TGTGCCAGCAGCTTACTAAGTGGTAACAGATACACCGGGGAGCTGTTTTTT.

This clonotype was seen once. The junction departs from germline at one end; a sequencing error may be responsible. The chain recombines TRBV6-2 or TRBV6-3 with TRBJ2-7, with 7 bases identical to TRBD1. There are 14 residues in the CDR3. CDR1 MNHEY and CDR2 SVGEGT come from the germline V gene. The CDR3, as DNA: TGTGCCAGCACCGACGGGGACAGACATGACGAGAAGTACTTC. Translated, it gives CASTDGDRHDEKYF.

Points on this clonotype: Since a much larger clone is just one base distant, this may be a read error. The conserved final phenylalanine or tryptophan is absent from the CDR3, which likely points to a read error. The chain joins TRBV12-3 or TRBV12-4 to TRBJ2-5, with 9 bases that match TRBD2. The V gene end was trimmed by 3 bases and the J gene end by 2 bases; junction bases not matched to a gene: 4. The CDR3 contains 15 residues. The CDR3 protein is CASSLTSGKQETQYS. CDR3 in DNA: TGTGCCAGCAGTTTGACTAGCGGAAAGCAAGAGACCCAGTACTCC.

The sample holds a few counts of this clonotype. The chain joins TRBV28 to TRBJ2-3; TRBD1 aligns across 12 bases. The CDR3 totals 16 residues. V was clipped by 4 bases and J by 6 bases; unmatched bases: 8. The V gene's germline CDR1 is MDHEN and CDR2 SYDVKM. CDR3 residues: CASSSPGQGAGDTQYF. The CDR3 nucleotides read TGTGCCAGCAGTTCTCCGGGACAGGGGGCAGGGGATACGCAGTATTTT.

This clonotype was counted at least ten times. The chain uses TRBV6-2 or TRBV6-3 and TRBJ2-1; 9 bases are shared with TRBD2. Germline CDR1 and CDR2: MNHEY and SVGEGT. The CDR3 has 14 amino acids. V dropped 11 bases and J dropped 7; count of bases not matched to a gene: 12. CDR3 in amino acids: CAARRSGRMNEQFF. CDR3 coding DNA: TGTGCCGCCCGACGTAGCGGGAGAATGAATGAGCAGTTCTTC.

This clonotype was picked up many times. This chain joins TRBV29-1 and TRBJ2-5; 9 nucleotides line up with TRBD2. This CDR3 has 16 residues. V was clipped by 0 bases and J by 2 bases; unmatched bases: 7. Germline loops: CDR1 SQVTM, CDR2 ANQGSEA. CDR3 sequence reads: CSVEEGREGRQETQYF. The CDR3 DNA sequence: TGCAGCGTTGAAGAAGGGCGGGAGGGCCGGCAAGAGACCCAGTACTTC.

This clonotype was recorded once. A much larger clonotype is one base distant, so this may be a read error. The chain is built from TRBV4-3 and TRBJ2-1; D not resolved. The CDR3 loop spans 13 amino acids. Per the germline V gene, CDR1 is LGHNA and CDR2 is YSLEER. The CDR3 region is CASSQTASDEQSF. In DNA form, the CDR3 reads TGCGCCAGCAGCCAAACTGCCTCCGATGAGCAGTCCTTC.